Listed here are 28 T cell receptor beta chains from one sample, sequenced in a study of blood T cell repertoires in COVID-19. Sequencing was performed with immunoSEQ multiplex PCR; in TCRdb, only in-frame clones are kept and a portion is missing. The table lists under 200,000 clones, over 60% of them singletons. Specimen: peripheral blood. These receptors all stem from a man aged 60 to 69 with acute or convalescent COVID-19.

This rearrangement joins TRBV18 to TRBJ2-7; possible D gene TRBD1, 5 bases. This CDR3 comprises 15 residues. Trimming removed 2 bases at V and 6 bases at J, with 17 bases between. Germline CDR1 and CDR2: KGHSH and LQKENI. CDR3 sequence (DNA): TGTGCCAGCTCACCAAGTAGCCAGGGAACATCCGAGCAGTACTTC. It yields the protein CASSPSSQGTSEQYF.

V gene TRBV5-1 combines with J gene TRBJ1-5; D might be TRBD1 (6 bases). CDR1 is SGHRS and CDR2 is YFSETQ in the germline V gene. V lost 1 base, J lost 3 bases, and 11 bases lay in between. The CDR3 covers 15 residues. Here the CDR3 DNA reads TGCGCCAGCAGCTTGCAAGGGGGTGACAATCAGCCCCAGCATTTT. Protein product: CASSLQGGDNQPQHF.

The chain combines TRBV6-5 with TRBJ1-2; TRBD1 agrees at 10 bases. CDR1 is MNHEY and CDR2 is SVGAGI in the germline V gene. V was pared by 2 bases and J by 8 bases, with 5 bases of the junction left unmatched. The CDR3 covers 14 residues. CDR3 sequence reads: CASSYRQGAGGYTF. DNA of the CDR3: TGTGCCAGCAGTTACCGACAGGGGGCTGGAGGCTACACCTTC.

The V call is TRBV1, the J call TRBJ2-1; TRBD2 reflects the table's D call only, with no check against the DNA. TRBV1 is designated a pseudogene. This CDR3 region has 16 residues. DNA for the CDR3: TGCACCAGCAGCCTCATAAGCGGGGGGGCCGGCAATGAGCAGTTCTTC. The encoded protein is CTSSLISGGAGNEQFF.

CDR3 coding DNA: TGTGCCAGCTCACCCTGGACACCCGGGGAGACCCAGTACTTC. It encodes CASSPWTPGETQYF. The V call is TRBV18, the J call TRBJ2-5; D perhaps matches TRBD1 (5 bases). CDR3 length: 14 amino acids. Germline CDR1 and CDR2: KGHSH and LQKENI. Deletions cut 3 bases from V and 5 bases from J, with 13 bases between.

This clone was observed at least ten times. The rearrangement links TRBV6-5 to TRBJ1-3; D call uncertain. The V gene lost 6 bases and the J gene lost 0 bases, with 9 bases spanning the gap. The CDR3 is 14 amino acids. The germline CDR1 and CDR2 sequences are MNHEY and SVGAGI. CDR3 loop: CASSARHSGNTIYF. In DNA form, the CDR3 reads TGTGCCAGCAGCGCAAGACACTCTGGAAACACCATATATTTT.

J is TRBJ1-2 and V is TRBV7-3; 7 bases align to TRBD1. The CDR3 loop spans 13 amino acids. Germline values: CDR1 SGHTA, CDR2 FQGTGA. The trim removed 5 bases at V and 6 bases at J, leaving 6 bases unmatched. The CDR3, as DNA: TGTGCCAGCAGCCGGGACAGAAACGATGGCTACACCTTC. Translation: CASSRDRNDGYTF.

V and J are TRBV19 and TRBJ1-4; 7 positions agree with TRBD1. V dropped 5 bases and J dropped 0; count of bases not matched to a gene: 6. CDR1 and CDR2 from the germline V gene are LNHDA and SQIVND (reference sequence). CDR3 length equals 16 residues. The CDR3 DNA reads TGTGCCAGTAGTTCCACAGGGGCAGCAACTAATGAAAAACTGTTTTTT. It specifies CASSSTGAATNEKLFF.

J is TRBJ1-2 and V is TRBV21-1; the table's D call TRBD1 went unverified against the DNA. TRBV21-1 is classified as a pseudogene. This CDR3 region has 15 residues. The CDR3 spells CASTSPGFPHYGYTF. The DNA of the CDR3 is TGTGCCAGCACTAGTCCAGGGTTCCCGCACTATGGCTACACCTTC.

The gene calls are TRBV12-5 and TRBJ1-2; D remains ambiguous. Per the germline V gene, CDR1 is LGHNT and CDR2 is FRNRAP. This CDR3 comprises 14 residues. V was clipped by 6 bases and J by 3 bases, with 14 bases between them. The CDR3 DNA reads as TGTGCTAGTGGCCTTTTAAGTGGAGACTATGGCTACACCTTC. As protein: CASGLLSGDYGYTF.

This rearrangement joins TRBV4-2 to TRBJ2-5; 13 bases map to TRBD2. The V gene end was trimmed by 1 base and the J gene end by 5 bases; junction bases not matched to a gene: 4. Per the germline V gene, CDR1 is LGHNA and CDR2 is YNFKEQ. This CDR3 is built from 16 residues. The CDR3 nucleotides are TGTGCCAGCAGCCAAGGACTAGCGGGGGGAACGGAGACCCAGTACTTC. This sequence encodes CASSQGLAGGTETQYF.

This clone was observed a few times. The chain links TRBV4-1 to TRBJ1-1, with a weak D call TRBD1 (6 bases). V shed 1 base and J shed 11 bases, with 20 bases lying between them. Germline V gives CDR1 MGHRA, CDR2 YSYEKL. The CDR3 totals 15 residues. The CDR3 reads CASSQVAGARVRAFF. The CDR3, as DNA: TGCGCCAGCAGCCAAGTGGCGGGGGCGCGGGTACGGGCTTTCTTT.

This chain joins TRBV13 and TRBJ1-1; D call uncertain. This CDR3 comprises 14 residues. The germline V gene encodes CDR1 PRHDT and CDR2 FYEKMQ (reference sequence). With 2 bases removed from V and 1 base from J, the gap between germline ends came to 8 bases. This chain's CDR3 is CASSLFGENTEAFF. CDR3 bases: TGTGCCAGCAGCTTATTCGGGGAGAACACTGAAGCTTTCTTT.

The chain has TRBV19 and TRBJ1-3; tentatively, D is TRBD1 (5 bases). The CDR3 totals 16 residues. CDR1 LNHDA and CDR2 SQIVND come from the germline V gene (reference sequence). V was cut by 10 bases and J by 4 bases, with 23 bases left in between. In nucleotides, the CDR3 is TGTGCCACCAGGGAGGTCACAGGTCAATCCGGAAACACCATATATTTT. Translation: CATREVTGQSGNTIYF.

The chain joins TRBV5-1 to TRBJ1-3; 9 positions match TRBD1. Germline CDR1 SGHRS, CDR2 YFSETQ. After removal of 4 bases from V and 1 base from J, the junction contained 3 bases not matched to a gene. The CDR3 has 15 residues. CDR3 in amino acids: CASSQQGASGNTIYF. CDR3 in DNA: TGCGCCAGCAGCCAACAGGGGGCGTCTGGAAACACCATATATTTT.

This clone showed up just a few times. This sequence joins TRBV6-4 and TRBJ2-3; D is possibly TRBD1 (5 bases). Trimming took off 2 bases at V and 6 bases at J, with 12 bases between the two ends. The CDR3 is made up of 14 amino acids. Looked up from germline, CDR1 is MRHNA and CDR2 is SNTAGT. DNA of the CDR3: TGTGCCAGCAGTGACGAGACAGTTTCGGATACGCAGTATTTT. Translation: CASSDETVSDTQYF.

CDR3 DNA: TGCGCCAGCAGCCTCGACAGTCAGCCCCAGCATTTT. Its translation is CASSLDSQPQHF. V is TRBV5-1 and J is TRBJ1-5; perhaps TRBD1 as D (5 bases). Germline V gene lookup returns CDR1 SGHRS and CDR2 YFSETQ. CDR3 length: 12 residues. V dropped 4 bases and J dropped 6 bases, with 8 bases sitting between them.

The rearrangement uses TRBV3-1 (or the pseudogene TRBV3-2) and TRBJ2-7; tentative D call: TRBD1 (6 bases). V lost 5 bases and J lost 5, with 13 bases in between. CDR1 is LGHDT, CDR2 YNNKEL, per germline (reference sequence). This CDR3 has 13 amino acids. CDR3 nucleotide sequence: TGTGCCAGCAGCAGGCAGGGGCGGGACGAGCAGTACTTC. It is translated as CASSRQGRDEQYF.

The CDR3 nucleotides are TGCGCCAGCAGCCATGCGGACTCTTCCTACGAGCAGTACTTC. It translates to CASSHADSSYEQYF. The V call is TRBV4-1, the J call TRBJ2-7; D may be TRBD2 (5 bases). CDR3 size: 14 residues. Germline V CDR1 and CDR2: MGHRA, YSYEKL. V was trimmed by 3 bases and J by 1 base, leaving 10 bases between them.

The V call is TRBV11-2, the J call TRBJ2-7, with D perhaps matching TRBD1 (6 bases). The ends were cut back, 1 base at V and 3 bases at J, with 10 bases in the middle. Germline V CDR1 and CDR2: SGHAT, FQNNGV. CDR3 length: 14 residues. The CDR3 nucleotides read TGTGCCAGCAGCTTAGCTGGCAGGGGCTACGAGCAGTACTTC. Translating gives CASSLAGRGYEQYF.

The V and J genes are TRBV7-2 and TRBJ1-6; TRBD1 might be the D (5 bases). The V gene's germline CDR1 is SGHTA and CDR2 FQGNSA. The CDR3 consists of 15 residues. Between the trimmed V and J ends, which lost 4 bases and 9 bases, there was a span of 16 bases. This CDR3 reads CASSSERKGFSPLHF. As DNA, the CDR3 is TGTGCCAGCAGCTCCGAACGCAAGGGGTTTTCACCCCTCCACTTT.

The chain employs TRBV19 and TRBJ2-1; weak D call: TRBD2 (7 bases). The germline gives CDR1 LNHDA, CDR2 SQIVND (reference sequence). The CDR3 covers 14 residues. V gave up 5 bases and J gave up 7 bases, with 15 bases separating them. In nucleotides, the CDR3 is TGTGCCAGTAGTTCCCAGGGGAGGGTTAATGAGCAGTTCTTC. Protein: CASSSQGRVNEQFF. Together with reference TRBV19 and TRBJ2-1, the CDR3 gives the full variable domain: DGGITQSPKYLFRKEGQNVTLSCEQNLNHDAMYWYRQDPGQGLRLIYYSQIVNDFQKGDIAEGYSVSREKKESFPLTVTSAQKNPTAFYLCASSSQGRVNEQFFGPGTRLTVL.

CDR3 amino acids: CASSLGAGLNTEAFF. The CDR3 coding sequence is TGTGCCAGCAGCTTAGGAGCAGGCCTGAACACTGAAGCTTTCTTT. The chain has TRBV11-3 and TRBJ1-1, with D uncertain. V shed 1 base and J shed 0 bases, with 9 bases lying between them. The germline V gene encodes CDR1 SGHNT and CDR2 YENEEA. The CDR3 has 15 residues.

The rearrangement links TRBV4-3 to TRBJ2-7, with TRBD1 as a possible D gene (6 bases). The germline V gene has CDR1 LGHNA and CDR2 YSLEER. The CDR3 covers 15 residues. V lost 1 base to trimming and J lost 4 bases, with 14 bases between them. CDR3 coding DNA: TGCGCCAGCAGCCAAGCTAGGGACATAGGTTACGAGCAGTACTTC. Its protein product is CASSQARDIGYEQYF.

CDR3 nucleotide sequence: TGTGCCAGCAGCTTAGGGAAGGGGCCATCCTACGAGCAGTACTTC. This gives the protein CASSLGKGPSYEQYF. The chain employs TRBV7-6 and TRBJ2-7; D perhaps matches TRBD1 (5 bases). CDR1 and CDR2 from the germline V gene are SGHVS and FNYEAQ. The V end lost 1 base, the J end lost 1 base, and 11 bases lay between the germline ends. There are 15 residues in the CDR3.

V gene TRBV18 combines with J gene TRBJ2-1, with TRBD1 identical over 9 bases. With 5 bases clipped from V and 8 bases from J, the junction kept 7 bases outside the gene matches. The CDR3 length is 14 residues. Germline V gene sequence: CDR1 KGHSH, CDR2 LQKENI. The DNA of the CDR3 is TGTGCCAGCTCATCCATCGGGACAGGGTATGAGCAGTTCTTC. Translating it yields CASSSIGTGYEQFF.

The chain is built from TRBV18 and TRBJ2-7; 8 nucleotides agree with TRBD1. CDR3 size: 15 residues. The V segment lost 3 bases and the J segment 3 bases; nucleotides outside the gene matches: 7. Looked up from germline, CDR1 is KGHSH and CDR2 is LQKENI. This CDR3 is CASSPRQGSGYEQYF. As DNA, the CDR3 is TGTGCCAGCTCACCCCGACAGGGGTCAGGCTACGAGCAGTACTTC.

This clone was counted once. This chain joins TRBV24-1 and TRBJ2-7; 10 nucleotides align to TRBD1. This CDR3 region has 15 residues. Germline CDR1 and CDR2: KGHDR and SFDVKD. J gave up 6 bases and V 4 bases, and 8 bases lay outside the gene matches. Written as DNA, the CDR3 is TGTGCCACCAGTGACACCGGGACAGGGGCAGGCGAGCAGTACTTC. It is translated as CATSDTGTGAGEQYF.